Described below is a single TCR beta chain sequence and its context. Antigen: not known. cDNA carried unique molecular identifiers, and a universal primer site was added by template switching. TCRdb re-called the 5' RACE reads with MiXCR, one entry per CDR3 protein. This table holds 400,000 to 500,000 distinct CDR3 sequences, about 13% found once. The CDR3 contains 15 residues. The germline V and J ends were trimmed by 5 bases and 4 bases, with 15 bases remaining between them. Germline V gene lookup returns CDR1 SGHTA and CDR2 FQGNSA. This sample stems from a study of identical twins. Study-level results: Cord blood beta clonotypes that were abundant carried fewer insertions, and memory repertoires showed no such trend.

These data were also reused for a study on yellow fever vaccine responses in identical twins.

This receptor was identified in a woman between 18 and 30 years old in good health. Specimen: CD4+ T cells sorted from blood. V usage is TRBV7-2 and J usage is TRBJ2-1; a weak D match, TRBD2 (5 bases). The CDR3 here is CASSPPGTSYNEQFF. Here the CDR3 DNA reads TGTGCCAGCAGCCCACCCGGAACTAGTTACAATGAGCAGTTCTTC.